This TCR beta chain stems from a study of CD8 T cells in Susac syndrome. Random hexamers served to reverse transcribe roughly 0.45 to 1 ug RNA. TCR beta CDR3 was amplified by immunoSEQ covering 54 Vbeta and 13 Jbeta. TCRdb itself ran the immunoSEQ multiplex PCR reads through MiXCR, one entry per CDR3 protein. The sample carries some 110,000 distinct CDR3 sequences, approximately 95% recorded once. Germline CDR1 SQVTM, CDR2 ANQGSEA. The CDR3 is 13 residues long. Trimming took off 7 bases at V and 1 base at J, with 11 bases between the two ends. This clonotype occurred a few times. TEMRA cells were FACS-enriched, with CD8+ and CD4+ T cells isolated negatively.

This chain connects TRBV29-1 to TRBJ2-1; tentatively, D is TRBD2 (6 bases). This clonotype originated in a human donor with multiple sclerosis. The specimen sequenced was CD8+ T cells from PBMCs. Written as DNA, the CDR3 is TGCAGCGCCCCGACTAGATCCTACAATGAGCAGTTCTTC. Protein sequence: CSAPTRSYNEQFF.